These 5 T cell receptor delta chains came from one sample sequenced in a study of γδ T cells in repeated Plasmodium falciparum infection. Flow sorting of PBMC yielded separate Vgamma9/Vdelta2+ and Vdelta2-negative gammadelta T cell populations for bulk repertoire analysis. TCRdb re-called the multiplex PCR reads with CATT. The table lists some 50,000 delta-chain clones, around 1.6% of them singletons. The sequenced material came from gamma-delta T cells from blood. Receptors originate from a pool of human donors (malaria-infected and uninfected, not separated).

This clone came up a few times. Translating this DNA gives a protein that differs at residue 6 from the TCRdb one, which belongs to a much larger clone; a read error is likely, and the protein shown is this translation. V and J are TRDV2 and TRDJ1; D may be TRDD2 or TRDD3 (5 bases each). TCRdb offers no J gene call, so here the DNA was matched to germline to obtain one. Germline V lookup: CDR1 GEAIGNYY, CDR2 EKD. The CDR3 spans 18 residues. Trimming removed 1 base at V and 0 bases at J, with 20 bases between. The CDR3 DNA is TGTGCCTGTGACACACCTACGACCTGGGCCCCGTACACCGATAAACTCATCTTT. Translated: CACDTPTTWAPYTDKLIF.

As regards this clone: TCRdb's entry gives the protein of a much larger clone, which mismatches this DNA's translation at residue 6, likely from a read error; the protein reported here is translated from the DNA. The chain combines TRDV1 with TRDJ1; D not certain. CDR3 length: 11 residues. Trimming took 2 bases from V and 7 from J, leaving 5 bases between them. Germline-derived CDR1 and CDR2 are TSWWSYY and QGS. In nucleotides, the CDR3 is TGTGCTCTTGGGGAAGATCGTAAACTCATCTTT. Its protein is CALGEDRKLIF.

Comments on this clone: The mismatch at residue 5 between this DNA's translation and the TCRdb protein of a much larger clone likely reflects a read error; the protein shown is translated from the DNA. The chain carries TRDV1 and TRDJ1; unclear D gene. V lost 5 bases and J lost 3, with 10 bases in between. Looked up from germline, CDR1 is TSWWSYY and CDR2 is QGS. There are 13 residues in the CDR3. The CDR3 reads CALGWFPADKLIF. The DNA for the CDR3 is TGTGCTCTTGGGTGGTTTCCAGCCGATAAACTCATCTTT.

A word on this clone: TCRdb pairs this DNA with a much larger clone's protein that differs at residue 10, likely a read error; the protein shown was translated from the DNA. CDR3 region: CACDTVSGIQNTDKLIF. The DNA for the CDR3 is TGTGCCTGTGACACCGTCTCCGGGATACAAAACACCGATAAACTCATCTTT. The V call is TRDV2, the J call TRDJ1; 7 positions match TRDD3. The J gene, missing from TCRdb, was assigned here through DNA to germline matching. J was trimmed by 0 bases and V by 0 bases; bases with no gene match: 9. The CDR3 sequence is 17 residues long. Germline CDR1 and CDR2: GEAIGNYY and EKD.

Of note for this clone: This DNA translates differently at residue 9 from the TCRdb protein, which is that of a much larger clone; a read error is likely, and the protein shown is the DNA's own translation. The rearrangement uses TRDV1 and TRDJ1; D is unclear. CDR3 size: 16 residues. CDR1 and CDR2 (germline): TSWWSYY, QGS. V was pared by 2 bases and J by 0 bases, with 13 bases between. The CDR3 protein is CALGEARLRDTDKLIF. The CDR3, as DNA: TGTGCTCTTGGGGAAGCCCGGCTGAGGGACACCGATAAACTCATCTTT.